A single T cell receptor beta chain is shown here with its context. The data stem from a study of T cells in Graves' hyperthyroidism and ophthalmopathy. Germline V CDR1 and CDR2: SEHNR, FQNEAQ (reference sequence). The CDR3 extends over 14 amino acids. Trimming stripped 5 bases from V and 8 bases from J, with 15 bases between. Orbital computed tomography and thyroid ultrasound, together with serum TRAb and thyroxine and clinical symptoms, were used for diagnoses. The source material, RNA transcripts, was used to amplify TCR beta CDR3 regions. With the HTBI primer set, the TCR CDR3 went through a first round of RT-PCR. TCRdb called the multiplex PCR reads again in MiXCR, with one record for every CDR3 protein. The sample lists approximately 640,000 distinct CDR3 sequences; 15% to 20% were seen once.

Sequencing input: blood. This TCR was sampled from a man aged 50 to 59 with Graves' hyperthyroidism. The chain uses TRBV7-9 and TRBJ1-4; unclear D gene. The CDR3 DNA sequence: TGTGCCAGCAGCCCCCTGGGTATGGGCGAAAAACTGTTTTTT. Its translation is CASSPLGMGEKLFF. Filled out from reference TRBV7-9 and TRBJ1-4, the complete variable domain reads DTGVSQNPRHKITKRGQNVTFRCDPISEHNRLYWYRQTLGQGPEFLTYFQNEAQLEKSRLLSDRFSAERPKGSFSTLEIQRTEQGDSAMYLCASSPLGMGEKLFFGSGTQLSVL.